A single sample is the source of the 14 T cell receptor beta chains below, sequenced in a study of CD8 T cells in Susac syndrome. Reverse transcription used about 0.45 to 1 ug RNA and random hexamers. TCRdb fed the immunoSEQ multiplex PCR reads into MiXCR, producing one record per CDR3 protein. Of 100,000 to 150,000 distinct CDR3 sequences listed, around 96% are singletons. Sequenced material: CD8+ T cells from PBMCs. The source of these receptors is a human donor with Susac syndrome.

The chain is built from TRBV6-6 and TRBJ2-7, with TRBD2 matching over 8 bases. The CDR3 covers 14 residues. Germline CDR1 and CDR2: MNHNY and SVGAGI (reference sequence). With V trimmed by 5 bases and J by 2 bases, 5 bases remained unmatched. The CDR3 loop is CASSPTGGPYEQYF. CDR3 sequence (DNA): TGTGCCAGCAGTCCGACGGGGGGGCCCTACGAGCAGTACTTC.

The chain combines TRBV19 with TRBJ1-1; possibly TRBD1 for D (6 bases). The CDR3 has 13 residues. Germline lookup yields CDR1 LNHDA and CDR2 SQIVND (reference sequence). With 9 bases removed from V and 8 bases from J, the gap between germline ends came to 19 bases. The CDR3: CASREGAGAEAFF. In DNA, the CDR3 is TGTGCCAGCAGGGAGGGAGCGGGGGCCGAAGCTTTCTTT.

The V gene is TRBV12-3 or TRBV12-4, the J gene TRBJ2-5; 7 bases match TRBD1. V trimming: 6 bases; J trimming: 5 bases; junction bases outside the gene matches: 12. This CDR3 region has 15 residues. This CDR3 is CASRPRQGKAETQYF. In nucleotides, the CDR3 is TGTGCCAGCAGACCGAGACAGGGCAAAGCGGAGACCCAGTACTTC.

The genes are TRBV28 and TRBJ2-7; D is uncertain. Trimming removed 3 bases from V and 3 bases from J, with 12 bases in between. CDR1 is MDHEN and CDR2 is SYDVKM in the germline V gene. The CDR3 contains 14 residues. CDR3 sequence: CASSFGGGGYEQYF. The CDR3 region has the DNA TGTGCCAGCAGTTTTGGTGGCGGTGGCTACGAGCAGTACTTC.

The chain carries TRBV12-3 or TRBV12-4 and TRBJ1-5, with 7 bases lining up with TRBD1. V was clipped by 6 bases and J by 2 bases; unmatched bases: 7. The CDR3 extends over 15 amino acids. The CDR3 loop reads CASSVDRKGNQPQHF. The CDR3 bases are TGTGCCAGCAGCGTGGACAGGAAGGGCAATCAGCCCCAGCATTTT.

J is TRBJ2-5 and V is TRBV20-1, with D unresolved. This CDR3 is 13 amino acids long. Germline V CDR1 and CDR2: DFQATT, SNEGSKA (reference sequence). Trimming left V 1 base short and J 2 bases short, with 8 bases between. In DNA, the CDR3 is TGCAGTGCTAGAGTTACACTACAAGAGACCCAGTACTTC. Translation gives CSARVTLQETQYF.

This clonotype has more than one count but fewer than ten. Here the CDR3 DNA reads TGTGCCAGCAGTGAAGACACTAACTATGGCTACACCTTC. Encoded protein: CASSEDTNYGYTF. The chain recombines TRBV6-1 with TRBJ1-2; unclear D gene. This CDR3 contains 13 residues. Germline values: CDR1 MNHNS, CDR2 SASEGT. V was pared by 1 base and J by 0 bases, with 3 bases between.

This clonotype was seen once. This chain connects TRBV4-1 to TRBJ1-6, with D hard to call. The ends were cut back, 3 bases at V and 7 bases at J, with 10 bases in the middle. Germline V CDR1 and CDR2: MGHRA, YSYEKL. There are 14 residues in the CDR3. CDR3 in amino acids: CASSHWQENSPLHF. In nucleotides, the CDR3 is TGCGCCAGCAGCCACTGGCAGGAAAATTCACCCCTCCACTTT.

This clonotype appeared a few times. V usage is TRBV4-3 and J usage is TRBJ2-6; the D is unclear. The CDR3 runs 15 residues. V lost 0 bases and J lost 0, with 3 bases in between. Germline loops: CDR1 LGHNA, CDR2 YSLEER. This CDR3 is CASSQDGSGANVLTF. As DNA, the CDR3 is TGCGCCAGCAGCCAAGATGGCTCTGGGGCCAACGTCCTGACTTTC.

This sequence joins TRBV12-3 or TRBV12-4 and TRBJ2-5; perhaps TRBD1 as D (5 bases). The length of the CDR3 is 15 residues. Trimming took off 3 bases at V and 7 bases at J, with 18 bases between the two ends. As DNA, the CDR3 is TGTGCCAGCAGTTTGGAGAAGGGGATGCGCGCGACCCAGTACTTC. Protein sequence: CASSLEKGMRATQYF.

The V gene is TRBV5-1, the J gene TRBJ2-7, with 9 bases fitting TRBD1. V lost 3 bases, J lost 5 bases, and 3 bases stayed unmatched. Germline V lookup: CDR1 SGHRS, CDR2 YFSETQ. This CDR3 is built from 13 residues. This CDR3 reads CASSWTGADEQYF. The CDR3 coding sequence is TGCGCCAGCAGCTGGACAGGGGCGGACGAGCAGTACTTC.

The chain has TRBV9 and TRBJ1-5; the match to TRBD1 covers 7 bases. V gave up 3 bases and J gave up 5 bases; unmatched junction bases: 8. The CDR3 runs 15 residues. Germline lookup yields CDR1 SGDLS and CDR2 YYNGEE. This chain's CDR3 is CASSGTGASDQPQHF. The CDR3 coding sequence is TGTGCCAGCAGCGGTACAGGGGCGTCCGATCAGCCCCAGCATTTT.

The rearrangement uses TRBV29-1 and TRBJ2-1; D may be TRBD2 (5 bases). V lost 3 bases, J lost 10 bases, and 25 bases lay in between. CDR1 SQVTM and CDR2 ANQGSEA come from the germline V gene. The CDR3 contains 16 residues. The CDR3 DNA is TGCAGCGTTGAGAATTGGTGGGGAGTAATAAGGGAGGAGCAGTTCTTC. Translated: CSVENWWGVIREEQFF.

The chain links TRBV4-3 to TRBJ2-7, with TRBD1 identical over 10 bases. J gave up 7 bases and V 0 bases, and 9 bases lay outside the gene matches. The CDR3 loop spans 16 amino acids. The germline gives CDR1 LGHNA, CDR2 YSLEER. Written as DNA, the CDR3 is TGCGCCAGCAGCCAAGATCAAGGGACAGGGGCAAATGAGCAGTACTTC. It encodes CASSQDQGTGANEQYF.